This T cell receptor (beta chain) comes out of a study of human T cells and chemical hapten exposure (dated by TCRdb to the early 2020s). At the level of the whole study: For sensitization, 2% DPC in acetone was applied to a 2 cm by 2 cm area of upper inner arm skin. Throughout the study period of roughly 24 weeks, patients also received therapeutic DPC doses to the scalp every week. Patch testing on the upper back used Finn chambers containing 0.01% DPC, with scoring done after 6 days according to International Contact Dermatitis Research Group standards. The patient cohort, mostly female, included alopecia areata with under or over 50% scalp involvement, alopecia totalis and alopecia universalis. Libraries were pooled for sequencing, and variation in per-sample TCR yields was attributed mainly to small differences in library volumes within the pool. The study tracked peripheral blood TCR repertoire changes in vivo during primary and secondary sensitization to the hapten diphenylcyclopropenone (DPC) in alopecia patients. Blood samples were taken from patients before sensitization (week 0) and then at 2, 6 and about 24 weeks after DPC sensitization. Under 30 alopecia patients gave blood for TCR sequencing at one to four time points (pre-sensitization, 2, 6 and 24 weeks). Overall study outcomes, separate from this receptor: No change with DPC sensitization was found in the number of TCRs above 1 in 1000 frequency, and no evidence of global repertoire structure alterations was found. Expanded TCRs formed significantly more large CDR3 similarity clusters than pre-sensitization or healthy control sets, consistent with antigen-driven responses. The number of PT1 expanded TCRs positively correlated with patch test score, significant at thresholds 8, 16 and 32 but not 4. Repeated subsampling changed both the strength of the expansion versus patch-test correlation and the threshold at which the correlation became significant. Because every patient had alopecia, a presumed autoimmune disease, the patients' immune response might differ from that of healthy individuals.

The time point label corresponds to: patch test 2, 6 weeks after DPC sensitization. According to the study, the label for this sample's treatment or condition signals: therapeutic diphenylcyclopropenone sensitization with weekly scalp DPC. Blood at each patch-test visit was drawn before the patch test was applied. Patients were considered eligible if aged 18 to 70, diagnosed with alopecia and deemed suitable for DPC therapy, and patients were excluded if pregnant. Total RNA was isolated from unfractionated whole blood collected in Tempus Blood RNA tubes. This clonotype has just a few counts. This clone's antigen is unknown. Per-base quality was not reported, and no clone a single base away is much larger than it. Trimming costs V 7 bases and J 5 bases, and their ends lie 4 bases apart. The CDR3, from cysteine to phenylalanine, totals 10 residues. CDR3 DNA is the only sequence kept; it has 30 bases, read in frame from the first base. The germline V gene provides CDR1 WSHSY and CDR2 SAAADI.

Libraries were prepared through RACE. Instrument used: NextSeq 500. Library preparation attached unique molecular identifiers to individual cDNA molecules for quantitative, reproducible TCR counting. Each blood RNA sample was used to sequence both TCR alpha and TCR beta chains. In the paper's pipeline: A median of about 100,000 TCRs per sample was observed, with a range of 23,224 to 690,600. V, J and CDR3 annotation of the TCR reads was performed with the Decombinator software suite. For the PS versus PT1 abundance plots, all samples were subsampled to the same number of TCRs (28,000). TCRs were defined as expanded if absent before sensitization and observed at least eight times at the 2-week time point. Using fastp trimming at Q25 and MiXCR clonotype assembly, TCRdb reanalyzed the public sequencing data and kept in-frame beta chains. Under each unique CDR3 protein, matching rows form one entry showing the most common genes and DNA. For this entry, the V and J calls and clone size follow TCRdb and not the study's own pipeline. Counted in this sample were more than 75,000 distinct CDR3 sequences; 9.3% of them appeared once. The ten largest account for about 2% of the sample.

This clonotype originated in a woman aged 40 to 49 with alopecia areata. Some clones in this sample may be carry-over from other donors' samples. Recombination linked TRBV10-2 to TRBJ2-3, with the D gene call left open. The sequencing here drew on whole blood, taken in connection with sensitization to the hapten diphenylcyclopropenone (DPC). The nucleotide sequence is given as TGCGCCAGCACCGGAGATACGCAGTATTTT. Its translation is CASTGDTQYF.